Listed below are T cell receptor beta chains from one sample, sequenced in a study of cytomegalovirus exposure and HLA in healthy donors. Method: immunoSEQ multiplex PCR; TCRdb's copy keeps in-frame clones and lacks some. The data contain 100,000 or so clones, roughly 70% of them singletons. The sample taken for sequencing was PBMCs. The receptors here all came from a middle-aged man in good health and CMV-seronegative. The CDR3 runs from the conserved cysteine through the conserved F or W. The D gene is left open where the match is weak. Clone size appears in some rows only: once, few, many, or a class for an expanded clone.

TRBV18,TRBJ2-1,NA,NA,CASSPQTGSSYNEQFF,TGTGCCAGCTCACCACAAACCGGGTCTTCATACAATGAGCAGTTCTTC
TRBV7-9,TRBJ1-2,TRBD1,few,CASSPTGGGTYGYTF,TGTGCCAGCAGCCCGACAGGGGGAGGTACCTATGGCTACACCTTC
TRBV7-2,TRBJ2-1,NA,NA,CASSRGTVRYNEQFF,TGTGCCAGCAGCCGCGGGACGGTCCGCTACAATGAGCAGTTCTTC
TRBV28,TRBJ2-2,NA,NA,CASSFVGGYTGELFF,TGTGCCAGCAGTTTTGTCGGAGGATACACCGGGGAGCTGTTTTTT
TRBV30,TRBJ2-1,TRBD2,NA,CAWSTSGTYNEQFF,TGTGCCTGGAGTACTAGCGGGACCTACAATGAGCAGTTCTTC
TRBV7-2,TRBJ2-1,NA,NA,CASSLGLEVEQFF,TGTGCCAGCAGCTTAGGGCTAGAGGTTGAGCAGTTCTTC
TRBV5-5,TRBJ1-6,TRBD1,NA,CASSLAPGGNSPLHF,TGTGCCAGCAGCTTGGCCCCAGGGGGAAATTCACCCCTCCACTTT
TRBV6-4,TRBJ2-1,NA,NA,CASSGGGEQFF,TGTGCCAGCAGTGGGGGAGGTGAGCAGTTCTTC
TRBV4-1,TRBJ2-7,TRBD2,NA,CASSQSSGGSYEQYF,TGCGCCAGCAGCCAGTCAAGCGGGGGATCCTACGAGCAGTACTTC
TRBV25-1,TRBJ2-7,TRBD1,once,CASSESTGNSYEQYF,TGTGCCAGCAGTGAATCGACAGGGAATTCCTACGAGCAGTACTTC
TRBV7-9,TRBJ2-7,NA,NA,CASSVMGPAVTYEQYF,TGTGCCAGCAGCGTAATGGGCCCAGCGGTTACCTACGAGCAGTACTTC
TRBV27,TRBJ2-1,TRBD2,NA,CASSLAGGFNEQFF,TGTGCCAGCAGTTTAGCGGGGGGGTTCAATGAGCAGTTCTTC
TRBV2,TRBJ2-5,TRBD1,NA,CASRGQGQETQYF,TGTGCCAGCAGGGGACAGGGCCAAGAGACCCAGTACTTC
TRBV28,TRBJ2-5,TRBD2,NA,CASSFGRTSGGSETQYF,TGTGCCAGCAGTTTCGGTAGGACTAGCGGGGGCAGTGAGACCCAGTACTTC
TRBV28,TRBJ1-1,NA,NA,CASSLKNTEAFF,TGTGCCAGCAGCCTAAAGAACACTGAAGCTTTCTTT
TRBV29-1,TRBJ2-1,TRBD2,NA,CSVEGLAGVHEQFF,TGCAGCGTGGAGGGACTAGCGGGAGTTCATGAGCAGTTCTTC
TRBV5-6,TRBJ2-7,TRBD1,NA,CASSPGQGVNEQYF,TGTGCCAGCAGCCCTGGACAGGGTGTAAACGAGCAGTACTTC
TRBV27,TRBJ1-1,NA,once,CASSFSMNTEAFF,TGTGCCAGCAGTTTTTCTATGAACACTGAAGCTTTCTTT
TRBV11-2,TRBJ2-1,NA,NA,CASSFLVRGGGNEQFF,TGTGCCAGCAGCTTCTTGGTGAGGGGGGGCGGGAATGAGCAGTTCTTC
TRBV11-2,TRBJ2-7,TRBD1,NA,CASSPRDRWTYEQYF,TGTGCCAGCAGCCCCCGGGACAGGTGGACCTACGAGCAGTACTTC
TRBV19,TRBJ1-5,TRBD1,NA,CASSIYSQGAHQPQHF,TGTGCCAGTAGTATTTACTCCCAGGGGGCTCATCAGCCCCAGCATTTT
TRBV30,TRBJ2-5,NA,NA,CAWDLTGSETQYF,TGTGCCTGGGACCTAACAGGGTCCGAGACCCAGTACTTC
TRBV27,TRBJ2-5,NA,NA,CASRGGARRETQYF,TGTGCCAGCCGAGGGGGGGCACGGCGCGAGACCCAGTACTTC
TRBV7-8,TRBJ2-5,TRBD2,NA,CASSSSGRGETQYF,TGTGCCAGCAGCTCAAGCGGGCGGGGGGAGACCCAGTACTTC
TRBV7-9,TRBJ2-1,TRBD2,NA,CASSSSSGSSYNEQFF,TGTGCCAGCAGCTCTTCTAGCGGAAGCTCCTACAATGAGCAGTTCTTC
TRBV19,TRBJ1-1,NA,NA,CASRQGLSSEAFF,TGTGCCAGTAGACAGGGTCTTTCTTCTGAAGCTTTCTTT
TRBV6-5,TRBJ2-7,NA,NA,CASSHTGNYEQYF,TGTGCCAGCAGTCATACAGGGAACTACGAGCAGTACTTC
TRBV5-1,TRBJ2-1,NA,NA,CASSFIQGILNEQFF,TGCGCCAGCAGCTTCATTCAGGGGATTTTGAATGAGCAGTTCTTC
TRBV5-1,TRBJ1-1,NA,NA,CASSGGELNTEAFF,TGCGCCAGCAGCGGGGGGGAGTTGAACACTGAAGCTTTCTTT
TRBV6-5,TRBJ1-2,NA,NA,CASSYSAGIYGYTF,TGTGCCAGCAGTTACTCTGCAGGGATCTATGGCTACACCTTC
TRBV29-1,TRBJ2-1,NA,NA,CSALGTSDSYNEQFF,TGCAGCGCTCTAGGGACTTCCGACTCCTACAATGAGCAGTTCTTC
TRBV10-3,TRBJ2-3,TRBD2,NA,CAISVGREPDTQYF,TGTGCCATCAGTGTCGGGCGGGAGCCAGATACGCAGTATTTT
TRBV2,TRBJ2-2,NA,NA,CASITTGELFF,TGTGCCAGCATCACGACAGGGGAGCTGTTTTTT
TRBV5-6,TRBJ2-1,NA,NA,CASSIAGGTTDEQFF,TGTGCCAGCAGCATTGCGGGCGGTACCACGGATGAGCAGTTCTTC
TRBV5-1,TRBJ1-6,TRBD1,NA,CASSLGGTENSPLHF,TGCGCCAGCAGCTTGGGAGGGACAGAGAATTCACCCCTCCACTTT
TRBV9,TRBJ2-3,TRBD2,NA,CASSVEWLAGLTSTDTQYF,TGTGCCAGCAGCGTAGAGTGGCTAGCGGGCCTTACTAGCACAGATACGCAGTATTTT
TRBV4-1,TRBJ2-1,TRBD2,NA,CASSQMAASGLASSYNEQFF,TGCGCCAGCAGCCAAATGGCGGCTAGCGGATTAGCAAGCTCCTACAATGAGCAGTTCTTC
TRBV6-1,TRBJ1-5,NA,NA,CASSERNRDNQPQHF,TGTGCCAGCAGTGAACGGAACAGGGACAATCAGCCCCAGCATTTT
TRBV28,TRBJ2-7,TRBD1,NA,CASSGRDSTYEQYF,TGTGCCAGCAGTGGCCGGGACAGTACCTACGAGCAGTACTTC
TRBV6-5,TRBJ2-1,TRBD1,NA,CASSPGTGNPHEQFF,TGTGCCAGCAGCCCCGGGACAGGGAACCCCCATGAGCAGTTCTTC
TRBV28,TRBJ2-7,TRBD1,NA,CASRVGTVVSYEQYF,TGTGCCAGCAGGGTCGGGACAGTAGTCTCCTACGAGCAGTACTTC
TRBV5-8,TRBJ2-5,NA,NA,CASSPQRSTVQETQYF,TGTGCCAGCAGCCCCCAGCGGAGTACCGTCCAAGAGACCCAGTACTTC
TRBV27,TRBJ2-1,TRBD2,NA,CASSLSGGYNEQFF,TGTGCCAGCAGTTTATCGGGGGGGTACAATGAGCAGTTCTTC
TRBV10-1,TRBJ2-1,NA,NA,CASTGRRQVYNEQFF,TGCGCCAGCACCGGAAGGAGGCAGGTATACAATGAGCAGTTCTTC
TRBV10-1,TRBJ2-5,NA,NA,CASSEPKGGQETQYF,TGCGCCAGCAGTGAGCCGAAAGGCGGGCAAGAGACCCAGTACTTC
TRBV7-9,TRBJ2-5,NA,NA,CASSSNRKETQYF,TGTGCCAGCAGCTCCAACAGGAAAGAGACCCAGTACTTC
TRBV28,TRBJ1-4,NA,NA,CASSSLEKLFF,TGTGCCAGCAGTTCCCTTGAAAAACTGTTTTTT
TRBV18,TRBJ2-3,TRBD2,NA,CASSPPSLAGGELSTDTQYF,TGTGCCAGCTCACCACCTTCCCTAGCGGGGGGCGAGCTTTCCACAGATACGCAGTATTTT
TRBV11-2,TRBJ2-5,NA,few,CASSLGTLYQETQYF,TGTGCCAGCAGCTTAGGGACACTGTACCAAGAGACCCAGTACTTC
TRBV4-2,TRBJ2-5,TRBD2,few,CASSQDGTRRQETQYF,TGTGCCAGCAGCCAAGACGGGACTAGGCGTCAAGAGACCCAGTACTTC
TRBV11-2,TRBJ2-1,TRBD2,NA,CASSLIAGGKDEQFF,TGTGCCAGCAGCTTAATAGCGGGAGGTAAAGATGAGCAGTTCTTC
TRBV6-5,TRBJ2-5,NA,NA,CASSPELGGTQYF,TGTGCCAGCAGCCCGGAGTTAGGGGGGACCCAGTACTTC
TRBV4-1,TRBJ1-2,NA,NA,CASSQVGQGYGYTF,TGCGCCAGCAGCCAAGTTGGGCAGGGGTATGGCTACACCTTC
TRBV28,TRBJ2-7,NA,NA,CASSGYEQYF,TGTGCCAGCAGCGGGTACGAGCAGTACTTC
TRBV2,TRBJ2-2,TRBD1,NA,CASRVQGLDTGELFF,TGTGCCAGCAGAGTACAGGGGTTGGACACCGGGGAGCTGTTTTTT
TRBV21-1,TRBJ1-5,NA,NA,CASSKVHRGEEGNQPQHF,TGTGCCAGCAGCAAAGTTCACAGGGGGGAGGAGGGCAATCAGCCCCAGCATTTT
TRBV27,TRBJ1-1,NA,NA,CASSLSTGPGDTEAFF,TGTGCCAGCAGTTTATCCACGGGCCCGGGGGACACTGAAGCTTTCTTT
TRBV5-1,TRBJ2-7,TRBD2,NA,CASSLATQRDGEQYF,TGCGCCAGCAGCTTGGCCACCCAGCGGGACGGAGAGCAGTACTTC
TRBV30,TRBJ1-2,TRBD1,NA,CAWSVDETGGTYGYTF,TGTGCCTGGAGTGTAGATGAGACAGGGGGGACCTATGGCTACACCTTC
TRBV28,TRBJ2-1,TRBD1,NA,CASSPMALTGVGANEQFF,TGTGCCAGCAGTCCTATGGCCCTCACAGGGGTTGGGGCCAATGAGCAGTTCTTC